The rows below give T cell receptor beta chains drawn from one sample of a study of T cell responses to AZD1222 COVID-19 vaccine. Profiled with immunoSEQ multiplex PCR; TCRdb holds only in-frame clones, not every one. The sample lists 150,000 or so clones, about 89% seen once, with 1% to 1.5% in the top ten. Source: peripheral blood, taken 28 days after the second AZD1222 dose. Receptor source: an adult who received the AZD1222 COVID-19 vaccine. Each CDR3 is given with its conserved first and last residue. The order of the fields is CDR3 length, J gene, V gene, CDR3 protein.

CDR3 length: 14; J gene: TRBJ1-5; V gene: TRBV5-1; CDR3 protein: CASSPGDSNQPQHF
CDR3 length: 20; J gene: TRBJ2-5; V gene: TRBV13; CDR3 protein: CASSWTGSGTSGRIRETQYF
CDR3 length: 19; J gene: TRBJ2-3; V gene: TRBV11-2; CDR3 protein: CASSLEGLAGSPAADTQYF
CDR3 length: 13; J gene: TRBJ1-3; V gene: TRBV10-3; CDR3 protein: CAIRDTSGNTIYF
CDR3 length: 13; J gene: TRBJ1-1; V gene: TRBV28; CDR3 protein: CASSTPPTFEAFF
CDR3 length: 11; J gene: TRBJ2-1; V gene: TRBV18; CDR3 protein: CASSPLNEQFF
CDR3 length: 14; J gene: TRBJ2-1; V gene: TRBV20-1; CDR3 protein: CSASKGGINNEQFF
CDR3 length: 16; J gene: TRBJ1-6; V gene: TRBV2; CDR3 protein: CASSEERAGINSPLHF
CDR3 length: 14; J gene: TRBJ1-6; V gene: TRBV14; CDR3 protein: CASSPSMVGSPLHF
CDR3 length: 14; J gene: TRBJ2-6; V gene: TRBV20-1; CDR3 protein: CSASIISGANVLTF
CDR3 length: 16; J gene: TRBJ2-1; V gene: TRBV7-9; CDR3 protein: CASSWGTGSLDNEQFF
CDR3 length: 14; J gene: TRBJ2-5; V gene: TRBV28; CDR3 protein: CASSLSEVTETQYF
CDR3 length: 14; J gene: TRBJ1-2; V gene: TRBV7-2; CDR3 protein: CASSLGDREHGYTF
CDR3 length: 13; J gene: TRBJ2-1; V gene: TRBV11-2; CDR3 protein: CASSLGLANEQFF
CDR3 length: 12; J gene: TRBJ2-7; V gene: TRBV7-2; CDR3 protein: CASSLAAGLLDF
CDR3 length: 17; J gene: TRBJ2-3; V gene: TRBV24-1; CDR3 protein: CATSDLFGGDRTDTQYF
CDR3 length: 13; J gene: TRBJ2-7; V gene: TRBV19; CDR3 protein: CASSIAGTYEQYF
CDR3 length: 16; J gene: TRBJ1-6; V gene: TRBV4-3; CDR3 protein: CASSQEGEVYNSPLHF
CDR3 length: 13; J gene: TRBJ2-7; V gene: TRBV12-3/TRBV12-4; CDR3 protein: CASSPQTGGEQYF
CDR3 length: 16; J gene: TRBJ1-2; V gene: TRBV7-3; CDR3 protein: CASSLSGTGGDYGYTF
CDR3 length: 17; J gene: TRBJ2-5; V gene: TRBV4-3; CDR3 protein: CASSQDPTGFSWKTQYF
CDR3 length: 13; J gene: TRBJ1-1; V gene: TRBV7-2; CDR3 protein: CASSRDPNTEAFF
CDR3 length: 14; J gene: TRBJ2-5; V gene: TRBV27; CDR3 protein: CASSLYFPEGTQYF
CDR3 length: 13; J gene: TRBJ1-1; V gene: TRBV29-1; CDR3 protein: CSVDGGNFDEAFF
CDR3 length: 16; J gene: TRBJ1-5; V gene: TRBV16; CDR3 protein: CASSQSRVGASQPQHF
CDR3 length: 15; J gene: TRBJ1-5; V gene: TRBV19; CDR3 protein: CARWETGRVGQPQHF
CDR3 length: 15; J gene: TRBJ2-5; V gene: TRBV5-1; CDR3 protein: CASRQSSGGQETQYF
CDR3 length: 15; J gene: TRBJ2-1; V gene: TRBV5-1; CDR3 protein: CASSLDRAAYNEQFF
CDR3 length: 15; J gene: TRBJ2-3; V gene: TRBV14; CDR3 protein: CASSRTGTGWDTQYF
CDR3 length: 17; J gene: TRBJ2-3; V gene: TRBV3-1/TRBV3-2; CDR3 protein: CASSQGPAWASTDTQYF
CDR3 length: 18; J gene: TRBJ1-3; V gene: TRBV18; CDR3 protein: CASSPPRGETSSGNTIYF